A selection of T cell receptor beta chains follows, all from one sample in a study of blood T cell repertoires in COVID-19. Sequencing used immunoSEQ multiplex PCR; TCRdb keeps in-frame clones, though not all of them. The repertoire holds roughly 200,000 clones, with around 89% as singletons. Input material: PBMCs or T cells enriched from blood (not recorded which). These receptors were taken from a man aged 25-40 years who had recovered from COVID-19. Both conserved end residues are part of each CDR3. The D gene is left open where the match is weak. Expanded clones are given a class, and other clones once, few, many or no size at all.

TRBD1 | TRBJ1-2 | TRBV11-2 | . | CASSLGPDRVFYGYTF | TGTGCCAGCAGCTTAGGCCCGGACAGGGTATTCTATGGCTACACCTTC
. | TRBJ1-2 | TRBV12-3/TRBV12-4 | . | CASSATRVYGYTF | TGTGCCAGCAGTGCCACCAGGGTTTATGGCTACACCTTC
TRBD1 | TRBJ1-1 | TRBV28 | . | CASSLSYQGAAEAFF | TGTGCCAGCAGTCTCTCCTACCAGGGGGCTGCTGAAGCTTTCTTT
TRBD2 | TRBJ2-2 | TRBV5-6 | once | CASSLSGLAAILDTGELFF | TGTGCCAGCAGCTTAAGTGGACTAGCAGCGATTTTGGACACCGGGGAGCTGTTTTTT
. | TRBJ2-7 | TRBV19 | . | CASSIRTGSYEQYF | TGTGCCAGTAGTATCAGGACGGGATCCTACGAGCAGTACTTC
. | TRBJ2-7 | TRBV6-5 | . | CASSYSEGSGEQYF | TGTGCCAGCAGTTACTCGGAGGGCTCGGGCGAGCAGTACTTC
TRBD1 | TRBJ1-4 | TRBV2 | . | CASSGSGTGGEKLFF | TGTGCCAGCAGTGGGTCCGGGACAGGGGGTGAAAAACTGTTTTTT
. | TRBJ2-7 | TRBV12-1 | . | CASSRCPGLNSYEQYF | TGTGCCAGCAGCCGATGCCCGGGACTGAACTCCTACGAGCAGTACTTC
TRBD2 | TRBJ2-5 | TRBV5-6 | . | CASSSRWTSGGIRETQYF | TGTGCCAGCAGCAGCCGATGGACTAGCGGGGGAATTAGAGAGACCCAGTACTTC
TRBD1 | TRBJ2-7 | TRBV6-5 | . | CASGSTGSYEQYF | TGTGCCAGCGGATCGACAGGGTCCTACGAGCAGTACTTC
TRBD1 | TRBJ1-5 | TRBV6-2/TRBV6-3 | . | CASSSPDRGRNQPQHF | TGTGCCAGCAGTTCTCCTGACAGGGGCAGGAATCAGCCCCAGCATTTT
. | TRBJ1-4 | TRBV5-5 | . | CASSLEAGLANEKLFF | TGTGCCAGCAGCTTGGAGGCGGGGCTGGCTAATGAAAAACTGTTTTTT
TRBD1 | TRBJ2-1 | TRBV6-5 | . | CASSTDREELNEQFF | TGTGCCAGCAGTACGGACAGGGAGGAGCTCAATGAGCAGTTCTTC
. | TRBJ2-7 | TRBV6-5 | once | CASSRPQGGEQYF | TGTGCCAGCAGCAGACCACAGGGTGGCGAGCAGTACTTC
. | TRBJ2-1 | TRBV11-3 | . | CASSLDRSINEQFF | TGTGCCAGCAGCTTAGATCGTAGTATTAATGAGCAGTTCTTC
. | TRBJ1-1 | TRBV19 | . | CASNSYTEAFF | TGTGCCAGTAACTCATACACTGAAGCTTTCTTT
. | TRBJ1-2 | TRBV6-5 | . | CASSRSPGVYGYTF | TGTGCCAGCAGTCGGTCTCCGGGAGTCTATGGCTACACCTTC
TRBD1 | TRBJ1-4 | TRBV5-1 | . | CASSLWGQGDEKLFF | TGCGCCAGCAGCTTGTGGGGACAGGGAGATGAAAAACTGTTTTTT
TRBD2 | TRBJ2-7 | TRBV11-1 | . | CASSSYSGSTGQYF | TGTGCCAGCAGCTCGTATAGCGGGAGTACCGGGCAGTACTTC
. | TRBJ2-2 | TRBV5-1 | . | CASSQLASTGELFF | TGCGCCAGCAGCCAGTTAGCGTCGACCGGGGAGCTGTTTTTT
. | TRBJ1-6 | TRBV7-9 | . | CASSLAGGLDNSPLHF | TGTGCCAGCAGCTTAGCAGGGGGATTGGACAATTCACCCCTCCACTTT
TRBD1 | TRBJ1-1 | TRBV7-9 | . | CASSLAGQGINTEAFF | TGTGCCAGCAGCTTAGCGGGACAGGGAATTAACACTGAAGCTTTCTTT
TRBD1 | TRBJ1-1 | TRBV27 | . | CASSPLGQGTEAFF | TGTGCCAGCAGTCCCCTAGGACAGGGCACTGAAGCTTTCTTT
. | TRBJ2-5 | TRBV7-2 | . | CASSFRGDSQETQYF | TGTGCCAGCAGCTTTAGGGGGGACAGTCAAGAGACCCAGTACTTC
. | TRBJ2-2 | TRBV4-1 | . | CASSPQGSTGELFF | TGCGCCAGCAGCCCACAGGGATCCACCGGGGAGCTGTTTTTT
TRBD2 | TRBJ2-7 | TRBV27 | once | CASSSGGAGYEQYF | TGTGCCAGCAGTTCGGGGGGGGCAGGCTACGAGCAGTACTTC